This entry features one T cell receptor beta chain sequence. This sample is drawn from a study of blood T cell repertoires in COVID-19. For the study at large: T cells, B-cell-depleted T cells, or PBMCs provided the cDNA or gDNA that served as material.

The CDR3 loop spans 13 amino acids. The germline V and J ends were trimmed by 4 bases and 10 bases, with 17 bases remaining between them. CDR1 and CDR2 from the germline V gene are MNHEY and SMNVEV (reference sequence). As processed by the authors: Estimates of nucleated cell counts were drawn from the amplification of reference gene primers. Only in-frame clones appear in the TCRdb table, and some are missing; sequencing was by immunoSEQ multiplex PCR. D and trimming were read from the DNA, whereas the V and J calls and clone size are those reported in that table. This sample has about 70,000 clones; 90% to 95% occur once, and the top ten carry 8% to 10%.

The gene calls are TRBV27 and TRBJ2-7, with a tentative D call TRBD2 (7 bases). The specimen sequenced was peripheral blood. The sequence was obtained from a human donor in a cohort sampled during active COVID-19. The DNA of the CDR3 is TGTGCCAGCAGTTCCCCGGACAGCGGGGTACAGTACTTC. Encoded protein: CASSSPDSGVQYF.